This T cell receptor (beta chain) derives from a study of tumor and adjacent non-tumor tissue in lung cancer. Whole-study context: The patients, 10 or so men and several women, were roughly 31 to 85 with stage I to III disease. Some 3.9 million productive TCRbeta reads were obtained per sample on average. Study-wide findings and caveats: Tumor tissue had significantly higher TCR diversity than normal lung.

This clonotype was picked up a small number of times. What it binds is unknown. No conserved phenylalanine or tryptophan is present at the end of the CDR3, so a read error is the likely explanation. This sample's RNA came from whole unsorted tissue. TCRbeta libraries were built with three rounds of nested PCR, modified from ARM-PCR. In TCRdb, the multiplex PCR reads were re-called with MiXCR into one record per CDR3 protein. The repertoire includes approximately 71,000 distinct CDR3 sequences, almost 60% of them detected once, and about 19% sits in the top ten. Sequenced material: lung tumor tissue. This clonotype originated in a man aged 45-65 years with non-small cell lung cancer.

CDR3 in DNA: TGTGCCAGCAGCCTAAATCAAGCGGGGGAGACCCAGTACTCC. This codes for CASSLNQAGETQYS. The chain links TRBV14 to TRBJ2-5; 7 nucleotides line up with TRBD2. V lost 4 bases to trimming and J lost 5 bases; unmatched junction nucleotides: 7. CDR1 and CDR2 from the germline V gene are SGHDN and FVKESK. There are 14 residues in the CDR3.